This T cell receptor beta chain was found in a study of Ad26.COV2.S vaccination and SARS-CoV-2 variants. Study in general: Donor was one of the participants in the Ad26.COV2.S arm of the COV1001 trial. Ad26.COV2.S given intramuscularly, once or twice 56 days apart.

V shed 4 bases and J 7 bases; nucleotides not matched to a gene: 4. Germline lookup yields CDR1 SGHNT and CDR2 YYREEE (reference sequence). The CDR3 sequence is 13 residues long. Treatment meaning: about 20 received Ad26.COV2.S at low or high dose, single or two shots; roughly five received placebo; per-sample allocation not given. All samples were drawn on day 63, counting from the first vaccine or placebo injection. Turning to this clone: Its specificity is unknown.

Data came from immunoSEQ multiplex PCR; TCRdb stores just in-frame clones and leaves some out. Here the sample spans 300,000 to 500,000 clones, 80% to 90% being singletons. Regarding the study as a whole: Total T cell responses, in the TCR breadth and depth analyses, may have been underestimated. Comparability of non-spike TCR breadth was observed across vaccine and placebo recipients.

This TCR came from a person aged 18 to 59 who received the Ad26.COV2.S COVID-19 vaccine or a placebo. This material consisted of peripheral blood, taken in a trial of Ad26.COV2.S vaccine versus placebo. The chain employs TRBV5-4 and TRBJ2-7; 11 positions match TRBD2. The CDR3: CASSQRLAGEQYF. The CDR3 nucleotides read TGTGCCAGCAGCCAGAGACTAGCGGGGGAGCAGTACTTC. The full variable domain, with the rest looked up from reference TRBV5-4 and TRBJ2-7, is ETGVTQSPTHLIKTRGQQVTLRCSSQSGHNTVSWYQQALGQGPQFIFQYYREEENGRGNFPPRFSGLQFPNYSSELNVNALELDDSALYLCASSQRLAGEQYFGPGTRLTVT.